This T cell receptor beta chain was sequenced in a study of shared clonotypes between healthy human individuals. Study conclusions and caveats: Depth was large, yet rarefaction showed that sorted-subset sequencing was incomplete. Larger estimated richness was generally recorded for naive subsets relative to memory subsets. Only blood was sampled; tissue repertoires likely differ.

HIV-negative, healthy adults without recent acute infections or vaccinations were the donors. Note on this clone: Its antigen is still unknown.

The CDR3 has 15 amino acids. The ends lost 0 bases at V and 9 bases at J; junction bases unmatched: 6. Germline loops: CDR1 SQVTM, CDR2 ANQGSEA. Assay used: immunoSEQ multiplex PCR; TCRdb lists only in-frame clones, some missing. The sample lists roughly 700,000 clones, around two thirds seen once, with less than 2% in the top ten. The TCR was taken from a woman between 25 and 40 years old in good health. V gene TRBV29-1 combines with J gene TRBJ1-4, with 11 bases identical to TRBD1. The sequencing input was memory CD4+ T cells sorted from blood. Stated subset: CD45RA-negative fraction. The CDR3 coding sequence is TGCAGCGTTGAAGATCCGGGACAGGGGGGAAAAAAACTGTTTTTT. It translates to CSVEDPGQGGKKLFF.